These 2 T cell receptor beta chains originate from one sample sequenced in a study of beta chain features in type 1 diabetes. Since all of the isolated RNA was reverse transcribed, expressed TCRB transcripts were what got sequenced. Sequencing used immunoSEQ multiplex PCR; TCRdb keeps in-frame clones, though not all of them. The sample has more than 300,000 clones, less than 10% seen once. The sequencing input was central memory CD4+ T cells from blood. Receptor source: a woman under 30 in good health.

This clone occurred a few times. Here the CDR3 DNA reads TGCAGCGTTGTAATTACTGAAGCTTTCTTT. Amino acids: CSVVITEAFF. The V and J genes are TRBV29-1 and TRBJ1-1; D is unresolved. CDR1 is SQVTM, CDR2 ANQGSEA, per germline. Between the trimmed V and J ends, which lost 4 bases and 5 bases, there was a span of 5 bases. This CDR3 is 10 amino acids long.

This clone was observed a few times. The rearrangement joins TRBV6-5 to TRBJ2-1; 13 bases match TRBD2. The length of the CDR3 is 14 residues. The junction had 3 bases not matched to a gene; V was cut back by 6 bases and J by 7 bases. Germline V gene data show CDR1 as MNHEY and CDR2 as SVGAGI. Here the CDR3 DNA reads TGTGCCAGCAGCGGACTAGCGGGAGCGAATGAGCAGTTCTTC. Its protein product is CASSGLAGANEQFF.